Listed below are T cell receptor beta chains from one sample, sequenced in a study of T cell responses to AZD1222 COVID-19 vaccine. Profiled with immunoSEQ multiplex PCR; TCRdb holds only in-frame clones, not every one. The repertoire includes 60,000 to 80,000 clones, 60% to 85% of them detected once, and 40% to 55% sits in the top ten. The sample was peripheral blood, taken 28 days after the second AZD1222 dose. Receptors originate from an adult who received the AZD1222 COVID-19 vaccine. Each CDR3 is given with its conserved first and last residue. A D gene is named only where the DNA matches it firmly. Clone size, where shown, is once, few, many, or a class for clones that have expanded.

.,TRBV12-3/TRBV12-4,TRBJ2-5,.,CASSFMAQETQYF,TGTGCCAGCAGTTTTATGGCGCAAGAGACCCAGTACTTC
.,TRBV20-1,TRBJ2-3,.,CSASSIDTQYF,TGCAGTGCTTCCTCGATTGATACGCAGTATTTT
.,TRBV28,TRBJ1-6,once,CASTPRGVNNSPLHF,TGTGCCAGCACCCCCCGTGGGGTCAATAATTCACCCCTCCACTTT
.,TRBV7-9,TRBJ1-3,.,CASSLAGSGNTIYF,TGTGCCAGCAGCTTAGCCGGGAGCGGAAACACCATATATTTT
.,TRBV3-1/TRBV3-2,TRBJ1-2,.,CASSQQGVSYGYTF,TGTGCCAGCAGCCAACAGGGAGTTTCCTATGGCTACACCTTC
.,TRBV3-1/TRBV3-2,TRBJ1-2,.,CASSQVAVNYGYTF,TGTGCCAGCAGCCAAGTGGCGGTTAACTATGGCTACACCTTC
.,TRBV7-9,TRBJ2-7,.,CASSLMQGDYEQYF,TGTGCCAGCAGCTTAATGCAGGGAGACTACGAGCAGTACTTC
.,TRBV4-1,TRBJ2-7,.,CASSQGAGGTYEQYF,TGCGCCAGCAGCCAAGGCGCCGGGGGTACCTACGAGCAGTACTTC
.,TRBV19,TRBJ1-5,.,CASSPPARGGNQPQHF,TGTGCCAGTAGTCCGCCCGCCCGGGGGGGCAATCAGCCCCAGCATTTT
.,TRBV7-9,TRBJ1-3,.,CASSLNLGNTIYF,TGTGCCAGCAGCTTAAACCTCGGAAACACCATATATTTT
.,TRBV10-2,TRBJ2-1,.,CATGGPSYNEQFF,TGCGCCACCGGGGGGCCCTCCTACAATGAGCAGTTCTTC
.,TRBV6-4,TRBJ2-6,few,CASSASPQSGANVLTF,TGTGCCAGCAGTGCATCTCCCCAATCTGGGGCCAACGTCCTGACTTTC
.,TRBV2,TRBJ1-1,.,CASSVQAPQAFF,TGTGCCAGCAGTGTACAGGCTCCACAAGCTTTCTTT
.,TRBV28,TRBJ2-3,.,CASSLLGTDTQYF,TGTGCCAGCAGTTTACTCGGCACAGATACGCAGTATTTT
.,TRBV7-9,TRBJ1-4,.,CASSFDEKLFF,TGTGCCAGCAGCTTTGACGAAAAACTGTTTTTT
.,TRBV5-6,TRBJ1-3,.,CASSSWGNTIYF,TGTGCCAGCAGCTCTTGGGGAAACACCATATATTTT
.,TRBV5-6,TRBJ2-3,.,CASSSVSGTSTDTQYF,TGTGCCAGCAGCTCGGTGTCGGGGACTAGCACAGATACGCAGTATTTT
.,TRBV6-8,TRBJ2-3,.,CASSYSKLGAKAPQPNTDTQYF,TGTGCCAGCAGTTACTCGAAATTGGGTGCGAAGGCCCCACAACCCAACACAGATACGCAGTATTTT
.,TRBV2,TRBJ2-6,once,CASMAGEGANVLTF,TGTGCCAGCATGGCCGGGGAAGGGGCCAACGTCCTGACTTTC
TRBD1,TRBV14,TRBJ2-5,.,CASSDTGDEETQYF,TGTGCCAGCTCGGACACAGGGGATGAAGAGACCCAGTACTTC
.,TRBV30,TRBJ1-2,.,CAWEDSAKYGYTF,TGTGCCTGGGAGGACTCCGCCAAATATGGCTACACCTTC